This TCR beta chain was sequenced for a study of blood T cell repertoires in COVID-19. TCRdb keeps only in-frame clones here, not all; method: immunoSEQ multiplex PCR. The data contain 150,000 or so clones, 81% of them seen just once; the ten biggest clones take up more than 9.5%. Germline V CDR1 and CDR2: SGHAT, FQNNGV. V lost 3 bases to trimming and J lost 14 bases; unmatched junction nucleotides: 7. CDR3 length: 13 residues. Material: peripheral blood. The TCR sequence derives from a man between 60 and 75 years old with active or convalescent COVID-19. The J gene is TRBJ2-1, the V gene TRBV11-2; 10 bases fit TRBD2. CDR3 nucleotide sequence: TGTGCCAGCAGCTTGACTCTAGCGGGAGACAAGTTCTTC. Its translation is CASSLTLAGDKFF.